These 23 T cell receptor beta chains originate from one sample sequenced in a study of T cells in Graves' hyperthyroidism and ophthalmopathy. Researchers took RNA transcripts and amplified the TCR beta CDR3 regions from them. The HTBI primer set served for first-round RT-PCR of the TCR CDR3. TCRdb fed the multiplex PCR reads into MiXCR, producing one record per CDR3 protein. The repertoire includes 220,000 or so distinct CDR3 sequences, less than 20% of them detected once, and around 30% sits in the top ten. Source material: blood. The receptors derive from a woman younger than 35 with Graves' ophthalmopathy.

This clonotype was recorded at least ten times. CDR3 sequence (DNA): TGCAGTGCGAGTACCGGTGAGCAGTTCTTC. This gives the protein CSASTGEQFF. The rearrangement uses TRBV20-1 and TRBJ2-1; D gene uncertain. The CDR3 extends over 10 amino acids. V dropped 6 bases and J dropped 9 bases, with 9 bases sitting between them. Germline lookup yields CDR1 DFQATT and CDR2 SNEGSKA (reference sequence).

This clonotype was found many times. A much larger clone sits a single nucleotide away, making a read error possible. This chain links TRBV11-2 with TRBJ2-1; 8 positions match TRBD2. The CDR3 has 18 amino acids. Germline loops: CDR1 SGHAT, CDR2 FQNNGV. CDR3 sequence (DNA): TGTGCCAACAGCTTTCCCGACTGGCGGGGGGCAGTATACAATGAGCAGTTCTTC. Its protein product is CANSFPDWRGAVYNEQFF.

This clonotype was seen more than once but under ten times. CDR3 nucleotides: TGTGCCAGCAGATCACGGACAGGGCGGAACACTGAAGCTTTCTTT. This sequence encodes CASRSRTGRNTEAFF. V gene TRBV12-3 or TRBV12-4 combines with J gene TRBJ1-1, with 8 bases identical to TRBD1. This CDR3 has 15 amino acids. V lost 6 bases and J lost 1; bases outside the gene matches: 7.

This clonotype was recorded many times. This rearrangement joins TRBV28 to TRBJ1-5, with 11 positions matching TRBD1. J lost 7 bases, V lost 4 bases, and 15 bases had no gene match. The germline V gene has CDR1 MDHEN and CDR2 SYDVKM. CDR3 length: 18 residues. CDR3 sequence reads: CASSSLVGTGGSRQPQHF. CDR3 nucleotide sequence: TGTGCCAGCAGTTCCCTGGTGGGGACAGGGGGAAGTCGGCAGCCCCAGCATTTT.

This clonotype came up many times. The chain carries TRBV6-1 and TRBJ1-5; D is undetermined. CDR1 and CDR2 from the germline V gene are MNHNS and SASEGT. The V and J ends lost 1 base and 7 bases respectively, with 11 bases between them. This CDR3 region has 14 residues. In nucleotides, the CDR3 is TGTGCCAGCAGTGAAGGTGGAGGGTACCAGCCCCAGCATTTT. It yields the protein CASSEGGGYQPQHF.

This clonotype was detected many times. This sequence joins TRBV7-9 and TRBJ2-2; 11 bases agree with TRBD2. The ends lost 3 bases at V and 4 bases at J; junction bases unmatched: 10. Germline V lookup: CDR1 SEHNR, CDR2 FQNEAQ (reference sequence). CDR3 length: 18 amino acids. In DNA, the CDR3 is TGTGCCAGCAGCTTTGAGCTAGCGGGAGGAGGTGGCACCGGGGAGCTGTTTTTT. Protein sequence: CASSFELAGGGGTGELFF.

The table lists this clonotype with many counts. This chain uses TRBV19 with TRBJ2-3, with TRBD2 identical over 9 bases. In germline, CDR1 is LNHDA, CDR2 SQIVND (reference sequence). Trimming took 4 bases from V and 2 from J; bases not matched to a gene: 13. CDR3 size: 18 residues. The CDR3 nucleotides read TGTGCCAGTAGTACTTTCCTCCTTAGCGGGGGTCTCACAGATACGCAGTATTTT. As protein: CASSTFLLSGGLTDTQYF.

This clonotype was counted once. The chain employs TRBV6-5 and TRBJ2-1; 11 bases map to TRBD2. The CDR3 consists of 17 residues. J gave up 7 bases and V 0 bases, and 8 bases lay outside the gene matches. Germline CDR1 reads MNHEY; CDR2 reads SVGAGI. The chain's CDR3 is CASSYSLLAGANNEQFF. The CDR3 coding sequence is TGTGCCAGCAGTTACTCCTTACTAGCGGGAGCCAATAATGAGCAGTTCTTC.

As DNA, the CDR3 is TGTGCCAGCAGCTTAGGTGGAGGGGGAGTGCAAGAGACCCAGTACTTC. Its protein product is CASSLGGGGVQETQYF. The rearrangement joins TRBV11-3 to TRBJ2-5; possibly TRBD1 or TRBD2 for D (6 bases each). Germline loops: CDR1 SGHNT, CDR2 YENEEA. The CDR3 is 16 residues long. The V gene lost 1 base and the J gene lost 2 bases, with 14 bases spanning the gap.

Concerning this clonotype: A much larger clone is a single base away; this may be a read error. J is TRBJ1-2 and V is TRBV6-1; TRBD1 agrees at 9 bases. Germline V gives CDR1 MNHNS, CDR2 SASEGT. The V gene end was trimmed by 1 base and the J gene end by 8 bases; junction bases not matched to a gene: 8. This CDR3 spans 15 amino acids. The CDR3 sequence is CASSEDGQGTWGYTF. The CDR3, as DNA: TGTGCCAGCAGTGAAGATGGACAGGGGACCTGGGGCTACACCTTC.

A word on this clonotype: A much larger clone differs from this one at a single base, so this may be a read error. The chain recombines TRBV12-3 or TRBV12-4 with TRBJ2-2, with D maybe TRBD2 (6 bases). The CDR3 has 15 residues. In nucleotides, the CDR3 is TGTGCCAGCAGTTTAAAGGTGGTCCTACCCGGGGGGCTGTTTTTT. It is translated as CASSLKVVLPGGLFF.

This clonotype was recorded at least ten times. The DNA for the CDR3 is TGCAGTGCTAGGAAGGGACTAGCGGGGGGGCGAGGGCTTCCAGATACGCAGTATTTT. Its protein product is CSARKGLAGGRGLPDTQYF. This sequence joins TRBV20-1 and TRBJ2-3; 16 nucleotides align to TRBD2. J gave up 4 bases and V 3 bases, and 13 bases lay outside the gene matches. Germline CDR1 reads DFQATT; CDR2 reads SNEGSKA (reference sequence). The CDR3 contains 19 residues.

V gene TRBV5-4 combines with J gene TRBJ2-1; tentative D call: TRBD2 (5 bases). V lost 4 bases and J 7 bases, leaving 24 bases between the germline ends. CDR3 length: 17 residues. Per germline, CDR1 SGHNT and CDR2 YYREEE (reference sequence). The CDR3 DNA reads TGTGCCAGCAGCCCGGCGCTTCGGACTCTCGTGGGTAATGAGCAGTTCTTC. Residues: CASSPALRTLVGNEQFF.

Many counts were recorded for this clonotype. This chain joins TRBV6-2 or TRBV6-3 and TRBJ2-1, with D perhaps TRBD1 or TRBD2 (6 bases each). The CDR3 is 17 amino acids. Germline V gene sequence: CDR1 MNHEY, CDR2 SVGEGT. Trimming cost V 7 bases and J 5 bases, with 24 bases left between them. The CDR3 bases are TGTGCCAGCACGGTGGAGGGGGGCGCCCTTTCGGACAATGAGCAGTTCTTC. This codes for CASTVEGGALSDNEQFF.

This clonotype was seen repeatedly, ten times or more. The CDR3 DNA is TGCAGTGCTACCCTCGGGGGTAGGACTGAAGCTTTCTTT. Amino acid sequence: CSATLGGRTEAFF. V is TRBV20-1 and J is TRBJ1-1, with TRBD1 as a possible D gene (5 bases). There are 13 residues in the CDR3. CDR1 is DFQATT and CDR2 is SNEGSKA in the germline V gene (reference sequence). V shed 4 bases and J shed 5 bases, with 14 bases lying between them.

This chain links TRBV13 with TRBJ1-1, with D possibly being TRBD1 (6 bases). The germline V gene encodes CDR1 PRHDT and CDR2 FYEKMQ (reference sequence). Trimming removed 3 bases at V and 1 base at J, with 12 bases between. The CDR3 spans 15 residues. The CDR3 bases are TGTGCCAGCAGCTTCACAGGGTACGGGAACACTGAAGCTTTCTTT. Protein sequence: CASSFTGYGNTEAFF.

This clonotype was seen ten or more times. The rearrangement links TRBV12-3 or TRBV12-4 to TRBJ1-1, with TRBD1 as a possible D gene (6 bases). The CDR3 sequence is 17 residues long. V shed 3 bases and J shed 0 bases, with 17 bases lying between them. CDR3 protein: CASSLRLLQGLNTEAFF. The CDR3 region has the DNA TGTGCCAGCAGTTTGAGGCTGTTACAGGGCCTGAACACTGAAGCTTTCTTT.

This clonotype was picked up many times. The chain has TRBV10-2 and TRBJ2-7, with TRBD1 as a possible D gene (5 bases). Per the germline V gene, CDR1 is WSHSY and CDR2 is SAAADI. The ends were cut back, 4 bases at V and 2 bases at J, with 15 bases in the middle. The CDR3 totals 15 residues. CDR3 in DNA: TGCGCCAGCAGTGCCACTTCCAAGGGGACCTACGAGCAGTACTTC. The encoded protein is CASSATSKGTYEQYF.

The V and J genes are TRBV28 and TRBJ2-7, with TRBD1 matching over 11 bases. J lost 7 bases, V lost 8 bases, and 16 bases had no gene match. Per germline, CDR1 MDHEN and CDR2 SYDVKM. The CDR3 has 16 amino acids. The CDR3 DNA reads as TGTGCCAGCGGAAGGACAGGGGGCGCAAAGCCGAGGGAGCAGTACTTC. Its protein is CASGRTGGAKPREQYF.

Note on this clonotype: A read error may explain this, as a much larger clone is one base away. The chain employs TRBV7-8 and TRBJ2-3; 12 bases fit TRBD2. CDR3 length: 17 residues. CDR1 is SGHVS and CDR2 is FQNEAQ in the germline V gene. V lost 4 bases and J lost 8; bases outside the gene matches: 13. In nucleotides, the CDR3 is TGTGCCAGCAGCTCGGACTGGACTAGCGGGGAGGCTGGTACGCAGTATTTT. This codes for CASSSDWTSGEAGTQYF.

The chain couples TRBV18 to TRBJ2-7; perhaps TRBD2 as D (6 bases). V lost 5 bases and J 4 bases, leaving 15 bases between the germline ends. The CDR3 runs to 14 residues. Germline V gene sequence: CDR1 KGHSH, CDR2 LQKENI. CDR3 nucleotide sequence: TGTGCCAGCTCAAACCTGGGACTGCCTTACGAGCAGTACTTC. It translates to CASSNLGLPYEQYF.

This clonotype was counted once. The V and J genes are TRBV11-2 and TRBJ1-1, with D maybe TRBD1 (5 bases). V lost 3 bases and J 1 base, leaving 12 bases between the germline ends. CDR3 size: 15 residues. Germline CDR1 reads SGHAT; CDR2 reads FQNNGV. In DNA form, the CDR3 reads TGTGCCAGCAGCTTTGGGGGAGGGCGGAACACTGAAGCTTTCTTT. This gives the protein CASSFGGGRNTEAFF.

This clonotype was observed at least ten times. CDR3 sequence reads: CAWSVEGAWMNTEAFF. The DNA for the CDR3 is TGTGCCTGGAGTGTGGAGGGGGCTTGGATGAACACTGAAGCTTTCTTT. This chain uses TRBV30 with TRBJ1-1; TRBD1 agrees at 7 bases. V lost 0 bases and J lost 0; bases outside the gene matches: 7. CDR1 is GTSNPN, CDR2 SVGIG, per germline (reference sequence). The CDR3 runs to 16 residues.